The TCR beta chain under discussion was sequenced for a study of blood T cells in healthy people across ages. The CDR3 loop spans 13 amino acids. The V end was cut by 3 bases, the J end by 6 bases, with 13 bases between. The authors extracted at least 5.5 micrograms of total RNA per sample. A second roughly 7 to 12 cycle PCR used barcoded and J-beta primers. The authors tagged each cDNA molecule using a template-switch adaptor with 12 random nucleotides. TCRdb re-called the 5' RACE reads with MiXCR, one entry per CDR3 protein. The top ten hold around 18% of the sample, which has about 780,000 distinct CDR3 sequences, 35% to 50% seen once.

The source is a man of 80 years or more in good health. This chain links TRBV5-7 with TRBJ2-7, with D perhaps TRBD1 (5 bases). TRBV5-7 is classed as an ORF, of uncertain function. Sequenced material: blood. This CDR3 reads CASSCRVSLEQYF. The DNA of the CDR3 is TGTGCCAGCAGCTGCAGGGTCTCTCTCGAGCAGTACTTC.